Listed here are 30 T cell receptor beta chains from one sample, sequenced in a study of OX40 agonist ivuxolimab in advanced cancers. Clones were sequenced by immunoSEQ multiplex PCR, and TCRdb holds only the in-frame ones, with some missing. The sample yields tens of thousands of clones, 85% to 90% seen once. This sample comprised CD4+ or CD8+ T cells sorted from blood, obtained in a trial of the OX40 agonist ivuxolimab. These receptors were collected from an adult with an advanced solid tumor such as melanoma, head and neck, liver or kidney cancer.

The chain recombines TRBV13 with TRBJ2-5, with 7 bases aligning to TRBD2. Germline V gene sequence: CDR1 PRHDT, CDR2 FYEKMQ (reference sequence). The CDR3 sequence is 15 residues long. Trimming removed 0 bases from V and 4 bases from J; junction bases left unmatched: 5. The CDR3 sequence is CASSLGAGRGETQYF. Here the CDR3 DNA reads TGTGCCAGCAGCTTAGGTGCGGGGAGGGGAGAGACCCAGTACTTC.

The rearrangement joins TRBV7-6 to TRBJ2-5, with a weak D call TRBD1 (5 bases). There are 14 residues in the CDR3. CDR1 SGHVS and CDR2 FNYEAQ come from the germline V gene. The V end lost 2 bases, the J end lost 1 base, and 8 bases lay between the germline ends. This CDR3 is CASSLLGAQETQYF. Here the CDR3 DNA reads TGTGCCAGCAGCTTACTAGGGGCCCAAGAGACCCAGTACTTC.

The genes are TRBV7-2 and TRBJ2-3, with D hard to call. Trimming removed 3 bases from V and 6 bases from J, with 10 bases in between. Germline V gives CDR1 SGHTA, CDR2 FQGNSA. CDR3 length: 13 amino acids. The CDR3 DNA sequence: TGTGCCAGCAGCTTGGACCTGCACGATACGCAGTATTTT. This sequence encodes CASSLDLHDTQYF.

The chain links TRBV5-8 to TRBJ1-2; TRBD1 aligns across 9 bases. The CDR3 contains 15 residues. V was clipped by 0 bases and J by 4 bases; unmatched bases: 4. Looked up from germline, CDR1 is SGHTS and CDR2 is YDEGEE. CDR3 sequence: CASSLDDRGAYGYTF. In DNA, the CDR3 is TGTGCCAGCAGCTTGGATGACAGGGGGGCCTATGGCTACACCTTC.

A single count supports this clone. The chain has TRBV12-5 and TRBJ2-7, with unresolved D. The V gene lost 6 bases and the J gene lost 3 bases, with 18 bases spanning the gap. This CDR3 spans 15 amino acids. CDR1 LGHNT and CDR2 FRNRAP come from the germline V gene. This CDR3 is CASGVTHAPIYEQYF. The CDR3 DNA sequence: TGTGCTAGTGGGGTGACACACGCGCCAATCTACGAGCAGTACTTC.

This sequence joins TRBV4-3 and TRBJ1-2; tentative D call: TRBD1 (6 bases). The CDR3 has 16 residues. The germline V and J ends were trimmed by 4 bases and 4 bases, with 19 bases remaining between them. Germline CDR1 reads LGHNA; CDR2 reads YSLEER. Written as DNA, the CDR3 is TGCGCCAGCAGCCCGGCGGATCGGGGGGCAAGCTATGGCTACACCTTC. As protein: CASSPADRGASYGYTF.

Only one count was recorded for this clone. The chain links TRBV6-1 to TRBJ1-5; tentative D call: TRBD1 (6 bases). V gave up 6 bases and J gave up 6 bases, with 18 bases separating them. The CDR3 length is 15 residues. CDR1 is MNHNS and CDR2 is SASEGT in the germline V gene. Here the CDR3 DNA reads TGTGCCAGCAGGGTGAGCGGGGGGGCGTTTCAGCCCCAGCATTTT. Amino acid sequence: CASRVSGGAFQPQHF.

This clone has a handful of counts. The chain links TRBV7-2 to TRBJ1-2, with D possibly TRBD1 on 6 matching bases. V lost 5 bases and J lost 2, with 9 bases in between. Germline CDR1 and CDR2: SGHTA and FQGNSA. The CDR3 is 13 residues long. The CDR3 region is CASSGGQNYGYTF. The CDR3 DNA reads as TGTGCCAGCAGCGGGGGGCAGAACTATGGCTACACCTTC.

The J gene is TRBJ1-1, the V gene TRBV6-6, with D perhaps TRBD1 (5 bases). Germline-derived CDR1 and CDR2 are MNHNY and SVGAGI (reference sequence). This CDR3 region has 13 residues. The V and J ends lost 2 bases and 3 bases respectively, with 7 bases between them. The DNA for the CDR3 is TGTGCCAGCAGTTACGCCAGGGACACTGAAGCTTTCTTT. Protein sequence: CASSYARDTEAFF.

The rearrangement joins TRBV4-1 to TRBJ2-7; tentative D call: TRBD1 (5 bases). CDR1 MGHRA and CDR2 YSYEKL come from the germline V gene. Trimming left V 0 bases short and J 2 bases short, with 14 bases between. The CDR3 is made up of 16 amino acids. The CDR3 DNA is TGCGCCAGCAGCCAAGATGGCAGGGCACTGACCTACGAGCAGTACTTC. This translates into CASSQDGRALTYEQYF.

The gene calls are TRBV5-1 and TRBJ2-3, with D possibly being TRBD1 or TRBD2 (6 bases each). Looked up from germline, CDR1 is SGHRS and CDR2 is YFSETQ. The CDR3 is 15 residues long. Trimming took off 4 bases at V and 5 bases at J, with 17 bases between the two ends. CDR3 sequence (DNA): TGCGCCAGCAGCCTAAGGGGGGCAGACGAAGATACGCAGTATTTT. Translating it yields CASSLRGADEDTQYF. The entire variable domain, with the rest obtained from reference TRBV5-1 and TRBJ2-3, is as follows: KAGVTQTPRYLIKTRGQQVTLSCSPISGHRSVSWYQQTPGQGLQFLFEYFSETQRNKGNFPGRFSGRQFSNSRSEMNVSTLELGDSALYLCASSLRGADEDTQYFGPGTRLTVL.

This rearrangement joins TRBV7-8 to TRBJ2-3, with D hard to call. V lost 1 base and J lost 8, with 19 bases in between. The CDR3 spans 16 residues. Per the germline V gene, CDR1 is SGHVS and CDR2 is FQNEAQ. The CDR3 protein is CASSLGQALEVGTQYF. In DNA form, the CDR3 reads TGTGCCAGCAGCTTAGGGCAGGCCCTAGAGGTCGGTACGCAGTATTTT. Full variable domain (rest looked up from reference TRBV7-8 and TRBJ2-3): GAGVSQSPRYKVAKRGQDVALRCDPISGHVSLFWYQQALGQGPEFLTYFQNEAQLDKSGLPSDRFFAERPEGSVSTLKIQRTQQEDSAVYLCASSLGQALEVGTQYFGPGTRLTVL.

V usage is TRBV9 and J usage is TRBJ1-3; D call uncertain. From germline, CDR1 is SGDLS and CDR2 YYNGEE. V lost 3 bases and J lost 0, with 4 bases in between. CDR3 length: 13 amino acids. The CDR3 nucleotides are TGTGCCAGCAGCGGGATCTCTGGAAACACCATATATTTT. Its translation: CASSGISGNTIYF.

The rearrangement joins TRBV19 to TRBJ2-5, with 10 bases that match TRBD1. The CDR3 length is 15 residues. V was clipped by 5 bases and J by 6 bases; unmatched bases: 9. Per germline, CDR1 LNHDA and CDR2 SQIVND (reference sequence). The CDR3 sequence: CASSPPGQGGQTQYF. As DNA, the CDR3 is TGTGCCAGTAGTCCTCCCGGACAGGGGGGACAGACCCAGTACTTC. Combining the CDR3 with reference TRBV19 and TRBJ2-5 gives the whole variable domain DGGITQSPKYLFRKEGQNVTLSCEQNLNHDAMYWYRQDPGQGLRLIYYSQIVNDFQKGDIAEGYSVSREKKESFPLTVTSAQKNPTAFYLCASSPPGQGGQTQYFGPGTRLLVL.

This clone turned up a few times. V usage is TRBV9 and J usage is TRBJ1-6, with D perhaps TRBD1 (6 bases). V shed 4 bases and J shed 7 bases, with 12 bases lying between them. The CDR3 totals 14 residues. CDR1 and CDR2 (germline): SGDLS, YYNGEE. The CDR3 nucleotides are TGTGCCAGCAGCCTCACAGGGAGGAATTCACCCCTCCACTTT. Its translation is CASSLTGRNSPLHF.

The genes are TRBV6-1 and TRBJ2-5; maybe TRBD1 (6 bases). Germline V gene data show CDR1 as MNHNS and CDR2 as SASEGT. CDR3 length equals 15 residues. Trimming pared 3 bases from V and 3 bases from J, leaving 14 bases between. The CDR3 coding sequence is TGTGCCAGCAGTGAGGATCCAGGGGTGGAAGAGACCCAGTACTTC. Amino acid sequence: CASSEDPGVEETQYF.

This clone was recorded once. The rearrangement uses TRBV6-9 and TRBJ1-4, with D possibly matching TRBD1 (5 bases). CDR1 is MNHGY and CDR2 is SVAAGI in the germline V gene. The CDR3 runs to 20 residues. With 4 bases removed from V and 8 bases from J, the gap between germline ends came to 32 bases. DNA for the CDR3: TGTGCCAGCAGTTTGCTAGGATTCTCTGAGACAGTTCGTCTGCAGGAAAAACTGTTTTTT. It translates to CASSLLGFSETVRLQEKLFF.

The CDR3, as DNA: TGTGCCAGCAGTTTAGGGGGAGGCTATGGCTACACCTTC. Translating gives CASSLGGGYGYTF. This chain joins TRBV27 and TRBJ1-2; TRBD1 is a possible D gene (5 bases). From germline, CDR1 is MNHEY and CDR2 SMNVEV (reference sequence). V lost 2 bases, J lost 4 bases, and 8 bases lay in between. The CDR3 is 13 residues long.

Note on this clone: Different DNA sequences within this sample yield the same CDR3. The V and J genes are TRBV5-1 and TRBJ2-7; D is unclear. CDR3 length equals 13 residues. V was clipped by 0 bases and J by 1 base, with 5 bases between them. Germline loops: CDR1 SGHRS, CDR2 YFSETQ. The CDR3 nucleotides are TGCGCCAGCAGCTTGGAAGTGTCCTACGAGCAGTACTTC. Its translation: CASSLEVSYEQYF.

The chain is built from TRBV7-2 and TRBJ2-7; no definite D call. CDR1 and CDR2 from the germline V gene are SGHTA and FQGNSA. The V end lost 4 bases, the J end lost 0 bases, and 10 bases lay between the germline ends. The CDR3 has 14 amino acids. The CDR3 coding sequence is TGTGCCAGCAGCTCCGCTAGGTACTCCTACGAGCAGTACTTC. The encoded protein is CASSSARYSYEQYF. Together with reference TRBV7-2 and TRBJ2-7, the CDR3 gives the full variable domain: GAGVSQSPSNKVTEKGKDVELRCDPISGHTALYWYRQSLGQGLEFLIYFQGNSAPDKSGLPSDRFSAERTGGSVSTLTIQRTQQEDSAVYLCASSSARYSYEQYFGPGTRLTVT.

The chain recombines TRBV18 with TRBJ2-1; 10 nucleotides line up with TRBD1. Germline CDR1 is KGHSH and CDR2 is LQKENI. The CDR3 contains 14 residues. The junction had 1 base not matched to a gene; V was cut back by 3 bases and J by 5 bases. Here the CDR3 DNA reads TGTGCCAGCTCACCCGGGACAGGGGACAATGAGCAGTTCTTC. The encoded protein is CASSPGTGDNEQFF.

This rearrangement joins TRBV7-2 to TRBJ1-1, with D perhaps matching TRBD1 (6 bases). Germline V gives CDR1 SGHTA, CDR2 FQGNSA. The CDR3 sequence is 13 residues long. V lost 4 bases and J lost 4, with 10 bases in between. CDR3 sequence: CASSSTGPTEAFF. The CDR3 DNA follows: TGTGCCAGCAGCTCCACAGGGCCCACTGAAGCTTTCTTT.

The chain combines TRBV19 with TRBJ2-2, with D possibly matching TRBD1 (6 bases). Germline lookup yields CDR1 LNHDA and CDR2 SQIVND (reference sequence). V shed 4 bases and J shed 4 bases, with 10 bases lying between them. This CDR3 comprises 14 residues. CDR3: CASSTGAGTGELFF. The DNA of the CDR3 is TGTGCCAGTAGTACAGGGGCGGGCACCGGGGAGCTGTTTTTT.

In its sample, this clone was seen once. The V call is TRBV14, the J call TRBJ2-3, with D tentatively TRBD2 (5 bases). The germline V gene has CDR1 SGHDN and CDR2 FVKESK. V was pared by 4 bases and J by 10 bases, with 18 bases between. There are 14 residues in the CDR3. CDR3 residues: CASSPSRAHGAQYF. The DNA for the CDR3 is TGTGCCAGCAGCCCCAGTCGAGCTCACGGGGCGCAGTATTTT.

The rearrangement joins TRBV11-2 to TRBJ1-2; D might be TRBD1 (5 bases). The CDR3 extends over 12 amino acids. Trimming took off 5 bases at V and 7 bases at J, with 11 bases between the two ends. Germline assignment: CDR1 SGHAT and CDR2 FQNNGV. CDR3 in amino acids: CASSPLGGGYTF. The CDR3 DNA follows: TGTGCCAGCAGCCCCCTGGGGGGTGGCTACACCTTC.

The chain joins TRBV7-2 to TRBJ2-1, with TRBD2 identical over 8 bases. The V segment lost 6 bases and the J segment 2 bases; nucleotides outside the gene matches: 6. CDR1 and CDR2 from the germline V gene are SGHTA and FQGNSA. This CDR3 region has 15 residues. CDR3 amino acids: CASSSSGLAYNEQFF. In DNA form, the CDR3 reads TGTGCCAGCAGTTCCTCGGGACTAGCCTACAATGAGCAGTTCTTC.

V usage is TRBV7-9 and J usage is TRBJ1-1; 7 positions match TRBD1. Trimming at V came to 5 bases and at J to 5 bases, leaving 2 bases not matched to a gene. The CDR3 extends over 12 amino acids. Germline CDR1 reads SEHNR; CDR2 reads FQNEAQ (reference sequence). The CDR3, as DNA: TGTGCCAGCAGCCGACAGGGTACTGAAGCTTTCTTT. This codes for CASSRQGTEAFF.

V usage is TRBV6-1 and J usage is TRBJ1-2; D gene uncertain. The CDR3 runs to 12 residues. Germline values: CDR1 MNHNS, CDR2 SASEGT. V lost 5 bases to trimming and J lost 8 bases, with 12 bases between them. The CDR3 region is CASSQSAGGYTF. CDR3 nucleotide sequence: TGTGCCAGCAGTCAGTCCGCGGGGGGCTACACCTTC.

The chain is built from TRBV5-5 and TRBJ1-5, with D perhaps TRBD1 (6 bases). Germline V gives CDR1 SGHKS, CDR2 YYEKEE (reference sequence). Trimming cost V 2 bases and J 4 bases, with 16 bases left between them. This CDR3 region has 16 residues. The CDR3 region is CASSFSWGRENQPQHF. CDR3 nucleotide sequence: TGTGCCAGCAGCTTTTCATGGGGGCGTGAGAATCAGCCCCAGCATTTT.

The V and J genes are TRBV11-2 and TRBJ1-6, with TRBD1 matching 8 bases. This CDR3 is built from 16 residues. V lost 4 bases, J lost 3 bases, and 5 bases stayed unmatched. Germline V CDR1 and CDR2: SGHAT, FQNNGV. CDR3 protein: CASSSRQGNYNSPLHF. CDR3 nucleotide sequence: TGTGCCAGCAGCTCCCGACAGGGGAACTATAATTCACCCCTCCACTTT.